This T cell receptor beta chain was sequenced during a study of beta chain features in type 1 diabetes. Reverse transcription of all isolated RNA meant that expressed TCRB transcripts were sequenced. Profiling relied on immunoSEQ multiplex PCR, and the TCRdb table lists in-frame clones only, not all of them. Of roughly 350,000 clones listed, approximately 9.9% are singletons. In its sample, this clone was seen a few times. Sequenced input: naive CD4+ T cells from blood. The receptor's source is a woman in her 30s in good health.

The CDR3 is CASSPQDRAYGYTF. CDR3 nucleotides: TGTGCCAGCAGTCCACAAGACAGGGCCTATGGCTACACCTTC. The genes are TRBV28 and TRBJ1-2, with TRBD1 matching 7 bases. Germline V gene data show CDR1 as MDHEN and CDR2 as SYDVKM. V was clipped by 5 bases and J by 4 bases; unmatched bases: 7. This CDR3 contains 14 residues.